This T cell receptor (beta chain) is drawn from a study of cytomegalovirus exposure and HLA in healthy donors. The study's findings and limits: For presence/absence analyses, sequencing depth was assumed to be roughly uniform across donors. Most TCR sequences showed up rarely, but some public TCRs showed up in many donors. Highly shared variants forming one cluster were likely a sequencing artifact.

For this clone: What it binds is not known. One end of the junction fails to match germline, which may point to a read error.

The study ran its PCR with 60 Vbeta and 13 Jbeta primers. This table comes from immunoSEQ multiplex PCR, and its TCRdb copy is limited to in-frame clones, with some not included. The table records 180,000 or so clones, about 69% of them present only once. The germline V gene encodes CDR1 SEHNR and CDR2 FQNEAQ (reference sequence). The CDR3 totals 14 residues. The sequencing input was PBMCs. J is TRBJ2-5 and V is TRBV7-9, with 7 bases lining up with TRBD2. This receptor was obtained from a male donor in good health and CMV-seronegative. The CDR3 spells CSSSSGRARETQYF. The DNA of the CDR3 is TGTTCCAGCAGTTCAGGGAGGGCACGAGAGACCCAGTACTTC.